The rows below give T cell receptor beta chains drawn from one sample of a study of T cell clusters in autoimmune cytopenias. TCRdb reprocessed the multiplex PCR reads and stores each CDR3 protein as one record, lacking DNA. Recorded here are around 6,800 distinct CDR3 sequences; the top ten clones represent around 20%. These data also featured in a second study, about T cell repertoires in aging, cancer and after chemotherapy.

Specimen: peripheral blood. These receptor sequences come from a human donor in good health. CDR3s include the opening cysteine and the closing phenylalanine or tryptophan. Some rows have no size entry. The others give once, few or many, or a class for an expanded clone.

clone_size	v_call	j_call	cdr3_aa
medium-sized	TRBV12-3/TRBV12-4	TRBJ1-5	CASSRLPSTGGNQPQHF
.	TRBV6-4	TRBJ2-3	CASSDAGGTDTQYF
.	TRBV20-1	TRBJ2-7	CSAEQGGYEQYF
.	TRBV19	TRBJ1-1	CASSIGGHNTEAFF
medium-sized	TRBV5-6	TRBJ1-2	CASSLAAARINYGYTF
.	TRBV6-5	TRBJ2-3	CASSDRRTGNTDTQYF
.	TRBV7-2	TRBJ2-5	CASSPQETQYF
.	TRBV6-2/TRBV6-3	TRBJ1-4	CASSYGASDRNEKLFF
.	TRBV18	TRBJ2-1	CASSPTDNEQFF
medium-sized	TRBV27	TRBJ1-6	CASTGGFYSPLHF
.	TRBV6-1	TRBJ1-1	CASSSRRGNTEAFF
.	TRBV19	TRBJ1-3	CASSIGHSGNTIYF